These T cell receptor beta chains were read from a single sample in a study of CD8+ T cells in alopecia areata. Produced via immunoSEQ multiplex PCR; TCRdb's table is partial and in-frame only. The table includes approximately 280,000 clones, 58% detected once. Material: CD4+ T cells sorted from blood, obtained at week 24, from a patient treated with tofacitinib. Receptor source: a human donor with alopecia areata. The CDR3 runs from the conserved cysteine through the conserved F or W. Fields, in order: V gene, J gene, clone size, D gene, CDR3 DNA, CDR3 protein. A D gene is named only where the DNA matches it firmly. A clone size is listed for some rows: how often the clone was seen (once, few, many), or a class if it is expanded.

V: TRBV30; J: TRBJ1-6; size: NA; D: TRBD1; DNA: TGTGCCTGGAGTGACGTACAGGGGCTCACTCGGAGCTCCTATAATTCACCCCTCCACTTT; CDR3: CAWSDVQGLTRSSYNSPLHF
V: TRBV23-1; J: TRBJ2-1; size: few; D: TRBD2; DNA: TGCGCCAGCCCTTCGGGACTAGCGGGGGGCCATTACAATGAGCAGTTCTTC; CDR3: CASPSGLAGGHYNEQFF
V: TRBV4-1; J: TRBJ2-7; size: NA; D: TRBD1; DNA: TGCGCCAGCAGCCTAGGACAGGGGGCAAGGGGCGAGCAGTACTTC; CDR3: CASSLGQGARGEQYF
V: TRBV2; J: TRBJ2-5; size: NA; D: NA; DNA: TGTGCCAGCAGTGAAGGGACTGGGGCTGGGACCCAGTACTTC; CDR3: CASSEGTGAGTQYF
V: TRBV28; J: TRBJ1-2; size: NA; D: NA; DNA: TGTGCCAGCAGTTCAGACAGGAACTATGGCTACACCTTC; CDR3: CASSSDRNYGYTF
V: TRBV4-2; J: TRBJ2-5; size: NA; D: TRBD1; DNA: TGTGCCAGCAGCCCCACAGGGGGCGAGACCCAGTACTTC; CDR3: CASSPTGGETQYF
V: TRBV6-5; J: TRBJ2-1; size: NA; D: TRBD1; DNA: TGTGCCAGCAGTTACTCGACCCCAGGGGGGCAGTTCTTC; CDR3: CASSYSTPGGQFF
V: TRBV5-1; J: TRBJ1-6; size: NA; D: TRBD1; DNA: TGCGCCAGCAGCTTGGGGGGGACAGAAAATTCACCCCTCCACTTT; CDR3: CASSLGGTENSPLHF
V: TRBV2; J: TRBJ1-2; size: once; D: NA; DNA: TGTGCCAGCAGTGGCCCAGGGTGGGGCGGCTACACCTTC; CDR3: CASSGPGWGGYTF
V: TRBV28; J: TRBJ1-5; size: NA; D: NA; DNA: TGTGCCAGCAGTCCCTCGGGGGTAGGCAATCAGCCCCAGCATTTT; CDR3: CASSPSGVGNQPQHF
V: TRBV5-8; J: TRBJ1-5; size: NA; D: NA; DNA: TGTGCCAGCAGCGTAGCTTATGGGGGTCAGCCCCAGCATTTT; CDR3: CASSVAYGGQPQHF
V: TRBV27; J: TRBJ1-5; size: NA; D: TRBD1; DNA: TGTGCCAGCAGTCCCTCCGGGACAGGGATCATGCGGGCGCAATCGCCCCAGCATTTT; CDR3: CASSPSGTGIMRAQSPQHF
V: TRBV30; J: TRBJ2-5; size: few; D: TRBD2; DNA: TGTGCCTTGCGGACTAGTCCCGGCGAGACCCAGTACTTC; CDR3: CALRTSPGETQYF
V: TRBV2; J: TRBJ2-7; size: NA; D: TRBD2; DNA: TGTGCCAGCAACGAAGGTCCGACAGCGGGGGACTACGAGCAGTACTTC; CDR3: CASNEGPTAGDYEQYF
V: TRBV7-2; J: TRBJ1-6; size: NA; D: NA; DNA: TGTGCCAGCAGCCAGGGGCCGCGGGGGGCCAATCTCCACTTT; CDR3: CASSQGPRGANLHF
V: TRBV29-1; J: TRBJ2-7; size: NA; D: NA; DNA: TGCAGCGTATACGACCGAAGCTACGAGCAGTACTTC; CDR3: CSVYDRSYEQYF
V: TRBV10-3; J: TRBJ2-5; size: NA; D: NA; DNA: TGTGCCATCAGTGAGGACACAGAGACCCAGTACTTC; CDR3: CAISEDTETQYF
V: TRBV30; J: TRBJ2-5; size: NA; D: TRBD1; DNA: TGTGCCTGGAGTACTCCGGGACAGGGATCGGAGACCCAGTACTTC; CDR3: CAWSTPGQGSETQYF
V: TRBV2; J: TRBJ2-1; size: NA; D: NA; DNA: TGTGCCAGCACCTACGACAGTCGGGGGATAACCTACAATGAGCAGTTCTTC; CDR3: CASTYDSRGITYNEQFF
V: TRBV29-1; J: TRBJ2-1; size: NA; D: TRBD1; DNA: TGCAGCGTTGTCGGGACAGGGGCTAACAATGAGCAGTTCTTC; CDR3: CSVVGTGANNEQFF
V: TRBV2; J: TRBJ1-5; size: NA; D: NA; DNA: TGTGCCAGCAGCGGGACATCTAGCAATCAGCCCCAGCATTTT; CDR3: CASSGTSSNQPQHF
V: TRBV5-6; J: TRBJ2-7; size: NA; D: TRBD1; DNA: TGTGCCAGCAGCTTCGTGACAGGGGGCGAGCAGTACTTC; CDR3: CASSFVTGGEQYF
V: TRBV11-2; J: TRBJ2-5; size: NA; D: NA; DNA: TGTGCCAGCAGCCCGGGGTTCCAAGAGACCCAGTACTTC; CDR3: CASSPGFQETQYF
V: TRBV29-1; J: TRBJ1-5; size: NA; D: NA; DNA: TGCAGCGCTATAACCGGGAATAGCAATCAGCCCCAGCATTTT; CDR3: CSAITGNSNQPQHF
V: TRBV7-4; J: TRBJ1-5; size: NA; D: NA; DNA: TGTGCCAGCAGCTTAAGCAGGGGCCTTTCAGGGGGCAATCAGCCCCAGCATTTT; CDR3: CASSLSRGLSGGNQPQHF
V: TRBV4-1; J: TRBJ1-5; size: NA; D: TRBD1; DNA: TGCGCCAGCAGCCAGGACAGGACCTTGGTGGGGGCCCAGCATTTT; CDR3: CASSQDRTLVGAQHF
V: TRBV23-1; J: TRBJ2-7; size: NA; D: NA; DNA: TGCGCCAGCCCGGGTGGGACCCACAGGACCCCCTACGAGCAGTACTTC; CDR3: CASPGGTHRTPYEQYF
V: TRBV2; J: TRBJ2-2; size: NA; D: NA; DNA: TGTGCCAGCAGTGATGTGCGGGGCGGGGAGCTGTTTTTT; CDR3: CASSDVRGGELFF
V: TRBV20-1; J: TRBJ2-1; size: NA; D: NA; DNA: TGCAGTGCCCCCCTCCAAGACGAGCAGTTCTTC; CDR3: CSAPLQDEQFF
V: TRBV27; J: TRBJ2-3; size: few; D: NA; DNA: TGTGCCAGCAGTTTCGGCTACACAGATACGCAGTATTTT; CDR3: CASSFGYTDTQYF
V: TRBV7-8; J: TRBJ2-1; size: NA; D: NA; DNA: TGTGCCAGCGGGCTCGGCTCCTACAATGAGCAGTTCTTC; CDR3: CASGLGSYNEQFF
V: TRBV29-1; J: TRBJ1-6; size: once; D: TRBD1; DNA: TGCAGCGCTGGACAGGGGCCGAATTCACCCCTCCACTTT; CDR3: CSAGQGPNSPLHF
V: TRBV6-5; J: TRBJ2-3; size: NA; D: NA; DNA: TGTGCCAGCAGTCCCGGGCTAGCCACAGATACGCAGTATTTT; CDR3: CASSPGLATDTQYF
V: TRBV6-5; J: TRBJ2-5; size: NA; D: NA; DNA: TGTGCCAGCAGTTACGCGGTGGTAGAGACCCAGTACTTC; CDR3: CASSYAVVETQYF
V: TRBV4-1; J: TRBJ1-2; size: few; D: NA; DNA: TGCGCCAGCAGCCAAGTTGGATCCTCTACCTATGGCTACACCTTC; CDR3: CASSQVGSSTYGYTF
V: TRBV30; J: TRBJ2-7; size: NA; D: NA; DNA: TGTGCCTGGAGTGTTCCCGGGGACGAGCAGTACTTC; CDR3: CAWSVPGDEQYF
V: TRBV27; J: TRBJ1-4; size: NA; D: NA; DNA: TGTGCCAGCAGTTTAAGGGGGACCCTCAATGAAAAACTGTTTTTT; CDR3: CASSLRGTLNEKLFF
V: TRBV20-1; J: TRBJ2-7; size: NA; D: NA; DNA: TGCAGCTCTGGACAGTCCTACGAGCAGTACTTC; CDR3: CSSGQSYEQYF
V: TRBV27; J: TRBJ1-4; size: few; D: NA; DNA: TGTGCCAGCAGTTTTCGTGGGGGGGTCGATGAAAAACTGTTTTTT; CDR3: CASSFRGGVDEKLFF